This TCR beta chain is drawn from a study of shared clonotypes between healthy human individuals. Amplification in unsorted PBMC replicate PCRs started from around 300 ng DNA, which equals 25,000 to 35,000 T cell genomes. Unsorted PBMC DNA went through sequencing on ten immunoSEQ deep assay plates. Here immunoSEQ multiplex PCR was the method, and the copy in TCRdb shows in-frame clones only, minus some. The sample lists 450,000 to 500,000 clones, approximately 80% occurring once. For this clone: Its antigen is still unknown.

Donors were healthy HIV-negative adults without recent acute infections or vaccinations. Study results and limitations: Only blood samples were collected, and tissue repertoires likely differ.

The source is a woman aged 40 to 50 in good health. Some clones in this sample may be carry-over from other donors' samples. The sample comprised PBMCs.

The CDR3 reads CASSIGGANTGELFF. CDR3 DNA sequence: TGTGCCAGTAGTATAGGTGGGGCCAACACCGGGGAGCTGTTTTTT. The chain is built from TRBV19 and TRBJ2-2, with D possibly TRBD1 on 5 matching bases. The CDR3 contains 15 residues. V was cut by 1 base and J by 2 bases, with 8 bases left in between. Germline CDR1 and CDR2: LNHDA and SQIVND (reference sequence).